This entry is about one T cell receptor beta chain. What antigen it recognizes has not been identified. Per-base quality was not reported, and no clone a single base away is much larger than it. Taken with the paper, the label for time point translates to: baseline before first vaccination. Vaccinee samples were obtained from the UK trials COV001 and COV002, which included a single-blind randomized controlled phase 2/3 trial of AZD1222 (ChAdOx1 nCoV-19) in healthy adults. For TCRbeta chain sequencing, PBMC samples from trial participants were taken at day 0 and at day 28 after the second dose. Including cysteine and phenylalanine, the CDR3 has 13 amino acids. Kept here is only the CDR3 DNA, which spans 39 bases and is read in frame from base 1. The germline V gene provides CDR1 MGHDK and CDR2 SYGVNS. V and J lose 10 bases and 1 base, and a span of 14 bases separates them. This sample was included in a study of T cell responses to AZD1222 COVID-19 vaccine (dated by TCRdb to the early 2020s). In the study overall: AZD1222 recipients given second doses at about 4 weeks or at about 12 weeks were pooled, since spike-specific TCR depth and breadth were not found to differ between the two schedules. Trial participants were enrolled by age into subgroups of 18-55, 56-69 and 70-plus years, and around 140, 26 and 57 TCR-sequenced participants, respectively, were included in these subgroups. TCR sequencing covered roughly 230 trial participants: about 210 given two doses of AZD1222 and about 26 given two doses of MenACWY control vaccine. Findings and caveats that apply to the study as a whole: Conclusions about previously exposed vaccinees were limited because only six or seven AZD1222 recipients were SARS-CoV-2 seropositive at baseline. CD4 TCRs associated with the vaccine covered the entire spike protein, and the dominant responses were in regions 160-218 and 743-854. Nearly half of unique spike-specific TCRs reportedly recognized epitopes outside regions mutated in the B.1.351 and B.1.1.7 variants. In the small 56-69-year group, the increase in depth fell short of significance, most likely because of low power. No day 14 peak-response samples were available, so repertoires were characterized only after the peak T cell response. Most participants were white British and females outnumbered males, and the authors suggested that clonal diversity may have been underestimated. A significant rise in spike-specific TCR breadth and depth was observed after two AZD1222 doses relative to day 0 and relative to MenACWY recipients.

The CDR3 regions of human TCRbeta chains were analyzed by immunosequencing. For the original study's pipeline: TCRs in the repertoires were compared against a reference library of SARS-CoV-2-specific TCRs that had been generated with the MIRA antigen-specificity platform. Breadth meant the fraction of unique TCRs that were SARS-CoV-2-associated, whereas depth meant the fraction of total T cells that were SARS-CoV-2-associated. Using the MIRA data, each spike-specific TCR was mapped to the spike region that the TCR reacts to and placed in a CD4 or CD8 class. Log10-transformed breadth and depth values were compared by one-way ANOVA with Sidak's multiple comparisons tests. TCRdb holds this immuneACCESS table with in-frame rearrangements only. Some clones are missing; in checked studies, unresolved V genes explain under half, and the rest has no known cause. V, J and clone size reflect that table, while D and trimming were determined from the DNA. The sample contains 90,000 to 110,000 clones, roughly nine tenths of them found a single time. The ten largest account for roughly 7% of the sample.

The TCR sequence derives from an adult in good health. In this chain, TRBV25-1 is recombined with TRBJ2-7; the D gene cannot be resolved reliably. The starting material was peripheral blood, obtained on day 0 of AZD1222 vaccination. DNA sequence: TGTGCCACCCCACGCGGCACTTCCTACGAGCAGTACTTC. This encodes CATPRGTSYEQYF.